These T cell receptor beta chains were read from a single sample in a study of cytomegalovirus exposure and HLA in healthy donors. Using immunoSEQ multiplex PCR, the repertoire was profiled, and TCRdb retains in-frame clones only, with some absent. The sample shows 200,000 or so clones, 65% to 90% of them seen only once. Sequencing was done on a sample of PBMCs. Receptors were obtained from a woman aged 25-40 years in good health and CMV-seropositive. The CDR3 runs from the conserved cysteine through the conserved F or W. The D gene is left open where the match is weak. Part of the rows lack a size; the others show once, few, many or a class for expanded clones.

d_call: .; j_call: TRBJ1-1; v_call: TRBV9; clone_size: .; cdr3_nt: TGTGCCAGCAGCTCAAGCAGGATGAACACTGAAGCTTTCTTT; cdr3_aa: CASSSSRMNTEAFF
d_call: TRBD1; j_call: TRBJ1-5; v_call: TRBV27; clone_size: .; cdr3_nt: TGTGCCAGCAGTTTTTGGGGACAGGGCGGCAATCAGCCCCAGCATTTT; cdr3_aa: CASSFWGQGGNQPQHF
d_call: TRBD1; j_call: TRBJ2-7; v_call: TRBV29-1; clone_size: few; cdr3_nt: TGCAGCGTCGGGACAGCCCCCTACGAGCAGTACTTC; cdr3_aa: CSVGTAPYEQYF
d_call: TRBD1; j_call: TRBJ1-2; v_call: TRBV13; clone_size: .; cdr3_nt: TGTGCCAGCAGCTCGTTAACTAGACAGGGTAACTATGGCTACACCTTC; cdr3_aa: CASSSLTRQGNYGYTF
d_call: TRBD1; j_call: TRBJ2-1; v_call: TRBV15; clone_size: few; cdr3_nt: TGTGCCACCAGCAGGAGACAGGGGGTTAATGAGCAGTTCTTC; cdr3_aa: CATSRRQGVNEQFF
d_call: TRBD1; j_call: TRBJ1-2; v_call: TRBV5-1; clone_size: few; cdr3_nt: TGCGCCAGCAGCCCCGACAGGGGAGAATATGGCTACACCTTC; cdr3_aa: CASSPDRGEYGYTF
d_call: TRBD1; j_call: TRBJ1-1; v_call: TRBV30; clone_size: once; cdr3_nt: TGTGCCTGGGCAGACGGGACAGGTCAAACTGAAGCTTTCTTT; cdr3_aa: CAWADGTGQTEAFF
d_call: .; j_call: TRBJ2-7; v_call: TRBV11-3; clone_size: .; cdr3_nt: TGTGCCAGCAGCTTCGGCCAGGGAGGCGAGCAGTACTTC; cdr3_aa: CASSFGQGGEQYF
d_call: .; j_call: TRBJ2-1; v_call: TRBV6-6; clone_size: .; cdr3_nt: TGTGCCAGCAGTTGGCGGAATGAGCAGTTCTTC; cdr3_aa: CASSWRNEQFF
d_call: TRBD2; j_call: TRBJ2-4; v_call: TRBV5-1; clone_size: .; cdr3_nt: TGCGCCAGCAGCTTGCTTGGACTAGCAAGAAACATTCAGTACTTC; cdr3_aa: CASSLLGLARNIQYF
d_call: TRBD2; j_call: TRBJ2-1; v_call: TRBV5-6; clone_size: .; cdr3_nt: TGTGCCAGCAGCCTTAGCGGGAGAGTGGCTAATGAGCAGTTCTTC; cdr3_aa: CASSLSGRVANEQFF
d_call: TRBD1; j_call: TRBJ2-7; v_call: TRBV5-4; clone_size: few; cdr3_nt: TGTGCCAGCAGCTTGGACAGGGGGCTTGGGCAGTACTTC; cdr3_aa: CASSLDRGLGQYF
d_call: .; j_call: TRBJ2-3; v_call: TRBV6-5; clone_size: .; cdr3_nt: TGTGCCAGCAGCCAGATTAGCACAGATACGCAGTATTTT; cdr3_aa: CASSQISTDTQYF
d_call: .; j_call: TRBJ2-6; v_call: TRBV6-5; clone_size: .; cdr3_nt: TGTGCCAGCGCCCGGAGGGTCTCTGGGGCCAACGTCCTGACTTTC; cdr3_aa: CASARRVSGANVLTF
d_call: .; j_call: TRBJ1-2; v_call: TRBV4-2; clone_size: .; cdr3_nt: TGTGCCAGCAGCCAAGACGTGGGCAGCAACTATGGCTACACCTTC; cdr3_aa: CASSQDVGSNYGYTF
d_call: TRBD1; j_call: TRBJ1-1; v_call: TRBV6-5; clone_size: .; cdr3_nt: TGTGCCAGCAGCCCCGGACAGGGAGAAGCTTTCTTT; cdr3_aa: CASSPGQGEAFF
d_call: TRBD2; j_call: TRBJ2-1; v_call: TRBV9; clone_size: .; cdr3_nt: TGTGCCAGCAGCCCTGGACTAGCGTTGGGCAATGAGCAGTTCTTC; cdr3_aa: CASSPGLALGNEQFF
d_call: .; j_call: TRBJ2-2; v_call: TRBV6-5; clone_size: .; cdr3_nt: TGTGCCAGCAGCCAGGGGATTAGCGGGGAGCTGTTTTTT; cdr3_aa: CASSQGISGELFF
d_call: .; j_call: TRBJ2-5; v_call: TRBV15; clone_size: .; cdr3_nt: TGTGCCGTAGCAACCGGGGTTTCAGAGACCCAGTACTTC; cdr3_aa: CAVATGVSETQYF
d_call: .; j_call: TRBJ1-1; v_call: TRBV29-1; clone_size: .; cdr3_nt: TGCAGCGCCCAAATCTCAGGGGAGTGGGCTTTCTTT; cdr3_aa: CSAQISGEWAFF
d_call: .; j_call: TRBJ1-1; v_call: TRBV6-1; clone_size: .; cdr3_nt: TGTGCCAGCAGGAGGGCCCCTAACACTGAAGCTTTCTTT; cdr3_aa: CASRRAPNTEAFF
d_call: .; j_call: TRBJ2-2; v_call: TRBV15; clone_size: .; cdr3_nt: TGTGCCACCAGCAGAGATCTTAACACCGGGGAGCTGTTTTTT; cdr3_aa: CATSRDLNTGELFF
d_call: TRBD2; j_call: TRBJ2-7; v_call: TRBV25-1; clone_size: once; cdr3_nt: TGTGCCAGCAGTGATCCATCGGGACTAGCGGGAGGCTACGAGCAGTACTTC; cdr3_aa: CASSDPSGLAGGYEQYF
d_call: .; j_call: TRBJ2-5; v_call: TRBV7-9; clone_size: .; cdr3_nt: TGTGCCAGCAGCTTGCCGACAGGACAGACCCAGTACTTC; cdr3_aa: CASSLPTGQTQYF
d_call: .; j_call: TRBJ2-1; v_call: TRBV5-6; clone_size: .; cdr3_nt: TGTGCCAGCAGCCGGAGGGCTCGGTACAATGAGCAGTTCTTC; cdr3_aa: CASSRRARYNEQFF
d_call: TRBD1; j_call: TRBJ2-1; v_call: TRBV30; clone_size: .; cdr3_nt: TGTGCCTGGAGTGTAGATTGGGGACAGGGGGCCTCCTACAATGAGCAGTTCTTC; cdr3_aa: CAWSVDWGQGASYNEQFF
d_call: .; j_call: TRBJ1-1; v_call: TRBV5-1; clone_size: .; cdr3_nt: TGCGCCAGCAGACTAGGAGAATATGAAGCTTTCTTT; cdr3_aa: CASRLGEYEAFF
d_call: TRBD2; j_call: TRBJ2-7; v_call: TRBV28; clone_size: .; cdr3_nt: TGTGCCAGCAGTAGCCCCGGGACTAGCGGGACGGACGAGCAGTACTTC; cdr3_aa: CASSSPGTSGTDEQYF
d_call: .; j_call: TRBJ2-3; v_call: TRBV1; clone_size: many; cdr3_nt: TGCACCAGCAGCCAAGAGTCCAGCGGGGAACCGGCACCCTCAGATACGCAGTATTTT; cdr3_aa: CTSSQESSGEPAPSDTQYF
d_call: TRBD1; j_call: TRBJ1-2; v_call: TRBV6-5; clone_size: .; cdr3_nt: TGTGCCATAAGCACAGGGGAAGGCCTCGGCTACACCTTC; cdr3_aa: CAISTGEGLGYTF
d_call: .; j_call: TRBJ1-5; v_call: TRBV28; clone_size: .; cdr3_nt: TGTGCCAGCAGTTTTTCGGGGGGTCGCCGTAGCAATCAGCCCCAGCATTTT; cdr3_aa: CASSFSGGRRSNQPQHF
d_call: TRBD1; j_call: TRBJ1-1; v_call: TRBV12-5; clone_size: .; cdr3_nt: TGTGCTAGTGGTCGACCCCCGGGACAGGGTTTTATGAGGGCTTTCTTT; cdr3_aa: CASGRPPGQGFMRAFF
d_call: .; j_call: TRBJ1-3; v_call: TRBV2; clone_size: .; cdr3_nt: TGTGCCAGCATCTCAGGAAGTCTTCCGGGAAACACCATATATTTT; cdr3_aa: CASISGSLPGNTIYF
d_call: .; j_call: TRBJ2-1; v_call: TRBV27; clone_size: .; cdr3_nt: TGTGCCAGCAGTCCCAAGTCCCCAAGAGGTTACAATGAGCAGTTCTTC; cdr3_aa: CASSPKSPRGYNEQFF
d_call: .; j_call: TRBJ2-7; v_call: TRBV7-9; clone_size: .; cdr3_nt: TGTGCCAGCAGTCCACCAGGGGCCTACGAGCAGTACTTC; cdr3_aa: CASSPPGAYEQYF
d_call: .; j_call: TRBJ2-5; v_call: TRBV5-6; clone_size: .; cdr3_nt: TGTGCCAGCAGCGCCCGGGGTTCGGAGACCCAGTACTTC; cdr3_aa: CASSARGSETQYF
d_call: .; j_call: TRBJ2-1; v_call: TRBV15; clone_size: once; cdr3_nt: TGTGCCACCAGCAGAGCTATCAATGAGCAGTTCTTC; cdr3_aa: CATSRAINEQFF